The clone carrying this TCR beta chain was observed a handful of times. Its target is unknown. This entry belongs to a study of T cell responses to AZD1222 COVID-19 vaccine. The study's findings and limits: In a largely white British group with more females than males, clonal diversity was possibly underestimated.

The repertoire was sequenced with immunoSEQ multiplex PCR; TCRdb's copy has only in-frame clones and lacks some. The sample records about 120,000 clones, approximately 85% being singletons. Trimming took 6 bases from V and 1 from J, leaving 15 bases between them. The CDR3 sequence is 15 residues long. CDR1 and CDR2 from the germline V gene are LNHDA and SQIVND (reference sequence). V and J are TRBV19 and TRBJ1-1, with D possibly being TRBD1 (5 bases). The TCR was taken from an adult in good health. Sequenced here: peripheral blood, sampled on day 0 of AZD1222 vaccination. The CDR3 sequence is CASRRDRRTNTEAFF. The CDR3 region has the DNA TGTGCCAGTAGGAGGGACCGAAGAACGAACACTGAAGCTTTCTTT.